A selection of T cell receptor beta chains follows, all from one sample in a study of beta chain features in type 1 diabetes. Here immunoSEQ multiplex PCR was the method, and the copy in TCRdb shows in-frame clones only, minus some. The sample consists of roughly 370,000 clones, approximately 14% of them appearing once. The sequenced sample consisted of naive CD4+ T cells from blood. The receptor source for this set is a man under 40 in good health. Both conserved end residues are part of each CDR3. The order of the fields is V gene, J gene, clone size, D gene, CDR3 protein, CDR3 DNA. A D gene is named only where the DNA matches it firmly. Some rows mark clone size as missing; the rest say once, few, many or name a class of expanded clone.

v_gene: TRBV7-2; j_gene: TRBJ2-3; abundance: .; d_gene: .; CDR3aa: CASSFRTSTDTQYF; CDR3nt: TGTGCCAGCAGCTTCCGTACTAGCACAGATACGCAGTATTTT
v_gene: TRBV20-1; j_gene: TRBJ1-2; abundance: few; d_gene: .; CDR3aa: CSASANGYTF; CDR3nt: TGCAGTGCTAGTGCAAATGGCTACACCTTC
v_gene: TRBV4-3; j_gene: TRBJ2-1; abundance: .; d_gene: .; CDR3aa: CASSAHTTRSQFF; CDR3nt: TGCGCCAGCAGCGCTCACACGACCCGGTCGCAGTTCTTC
v_gene: TRBV12-5; j_gene: TRBJ2-4; abundance: .; d_gene: .; CDR3aa: CASGMAIGYIQYF; CDR3nt: TGTGCTAGTGGTATGGCCATAGGGTACATTCAGTACTTC
v_gene: TRBV10-3; j_gene: TRBJ2-3; abundance: .; d_gene: TRBD1; CDR3aa: CAIAGRTGSGTDTQYF; CDR3nt: TGTGCCATCGCCGGCCGGACAGGGTCGGGCACAGATACGCAGTATTTT
v_gene: TRBV7-8; j_gene: TRBJ1-1; abundance: few; d_gene: .; CDR3aa: CASSLVVGAMGTEAFF; CDR3nt: TGTGCCAGCAGCTTAGTCGTCGGGGCTATGGGCACTGAAGCTTTCTTT
v_gene: TRBV14; j_gene: TRBJ2-1; abundance: few; d_gene: .; CDR3aa: CASSRETGEQFF; CDR3nt: TGTGCCAGCAGCCGGGAGACGGGTGAGCAGTTCTTC
v_gene: TRBV18; j_gene: TRBJ2-3; abundance: few; d_gene: .; CDR3aa: CASSPPRQGRTDTQYF; CDR3nt: TGTGCCAGCTCACCACCGAGGCAGGGGAGGACAGATACGCAGTATTTT
v_gene: TRBV4-3; j_gene: TRBJ1-2; abundance: few; d_gene: .; CDR3aa: CASSQEQNENYGYTF; CDR3nt: TGCGCCAGCAGCCAAGAACAAAACGAGAACTATGGCTACACCTTC
v_gene: TRBV18; j_gene: TRBJ2-3; abundance: .; d_gene: TRBD1; CDR3aa: CASSPQKDRGDTQYF; CDR3nt: TGTGCCAGCTCACCACAAAAGGACAGGGGTGATACGCAGTATTTT
v_gene: TRBV18; j_gene: TRBJ2-1; abundance: .; d_gene: TRBD2; CDR3aa: CASSPGGRNEQFF; CDR3nt: TGTGCCAGCTCACCAGGCGGGAGGAATGAGCAGTTCTTC
v_gene: TRBV4-3; j_gene: TRBJ2-3; abundance: .; d_gene: TRBD1; CDR3aa: CASSQALSRDRVWADTQYF; CDR3nt: TGCGCCAGCAGCCAAGCCCTTAGTAGAGACAGGGTTTGGGCAGATACGCAGTATTTT
v_gene: TRBV9; j_gene: TRBJ2-1; abundance: few; d_gene: TRBD2; CDR3aa: CASSVGTTPSSYNEQFF; CDR3nt: TGTGCCAGCAGCGTTGGGACTACGCCTAGCTCCTACAATGAGCAGTTCTTC
v_gene: TRBV7-2; j_gene: TRBJ2-5; abundance: .; d_gene: .; CDR3aa: CASSLGYPQETQYF; CDR3nt: TGTGCCAGCAGCTTAGGCTATCCTCAAGAGACCCAGTACTTC
v_gene: TRBV7-3; j_gene: TRBJ1-1; abundance: few; d_gene: .; CDR3aa: CASSLARENTEAFF; CDR3nt: TGTGCCAGCAGCTTAGCAAGAGAGAACACTGAAGCTTTCTTT
v_gene: TRBV5-6; j_gene: TRBJ2-3; abundance: few; d_gene: .; CDR3aa: CASSWHTGRFLDTQYF; CDR3nt: TGTGCCAGCAGCTGGCATACAGGTCGGTTTCTGGATACGCAGTATTTT
v_gene: TRBV5-1; j_gene: TRBJ2-5; abundance: .; d_gene: .; CDR3aa: CASSPAWAGFEETQYF; CDR3nt: TGCGCCAGCAGCCCAGCCTGGGCGGGATTCGAAGAGACCCAGTACTTC
v_gene: TRBV29-1; j_gene: TRBJ2-3; abundance: .; d_gene: TRBD2; CDR3aa: CSVEGTSLRDTQYF; CDR3nt: TGCAGCGTTGAGGGGACTAGCTTAAGAGATACGCAGTATTTT
v_gene: TRBV7-2; j_gene: TRBJ2-6; abundance: .; d_gene: .; CDR3aa: CASSFPSANVLTF; CDR3nt: TGTGCCAGCAGCTTCCCATCGGCCAACGTCCTGACTTTC
v_gene: TRBV7-2; j_gene: TRBJ1-1; abundance: .; d_gene: .; CDR3aa: CASSLARAGNTEAFF; CDR3nt: TGTGCCAGCAGCTTAGCTAGAGCAGGGAACACTGAAGCTTTCTTT
v_gene: TRBV6-1; j_gene: TRBJ2-3; abundance: .; d_gene: .; CDR3aa: CASSEVAGVADTQYF; CDR3nt: TGTGCCAGCAGTGAAGTGGCAGGGGTAGCAGATACGCAGTATTTT
v_gene: TRBV27; j_gene: TRBJ2-4; abundance: .; d_gene: TRBD1; CDR3aa: CASSLFGTGGGRNIQYF; CDR3nt: TGTGCCAGCAGTTTATTCGGGACAGGGGGCGGGAGAAACATTCAGTACTTC
v_gene: TRBV19; j_gene: TRBJ1-2; abundance: .; d_gene: .; CDR3aa: CASSTNSYGYTF; CDR3nt: TGTGCCAGTAGTACCAATTCGTATGGCTACACCTTC
v_gene: TRBV5-1; j_gene: TRBJ2-2; abundance: few; d_gene: TRBD1; CDR3aa: CASSWGQGNTGELFF; CDR3nt: TGCGCCAGCAGCTGGGGACAGGGAAACACCGGGGAGCTGTTTTTT
v_gene: TRBV7-2; j_gene: TRBJ1-2; abundance: .; d_gene: .; CDR3aa: CASSLDSSYGYTF; CDR3nt: TGTGCCAGCAGCTTAGACAGCTCCTATGGCTACACCTTC
v_gene: TRBV5-4; j_gene: TRBJ2-3; abundance: .; d_gene: .; CDR3aa: CASRRDQGRTDTQYF; CDR3nt: TGTGCCAGCAGACGGGACCAGGGAAGGACAGATACGCAGTATTTT